This T cell receptor (beta chain) was captured in a study of T-cell memory formation after mild COVID-19. General observations from the study: Later expanders leaned CD4+, whereas clones that contracted between day 15 and 85 were balanced CD4/CD8.

A note on this clonotype: What it binds is unknown.

The CDR3 sequence is 15 residues long. The ends were cut back, 3 bases at V and 2 bases at J, with 15 bases in the middle. Germline values: CDR1 SGHRS, CDR2 YFSETQ. A 5'RACE reaction primed in the constant segment made cDNA libraries of TCR alpha and TCR beta, and these carried sample barcodes and UMIs. TCRdb redid the calling of the 5' RACE reads with MiXCR, one entry per CDR3 protein. This sample has some 97,000 distinct CDR3 sequences, with around 10% found just once. The J gene is TRBJ2-7, the V gene TRBV5-1; no definite D call. Sequencing was carried out using PBMCs or a T cell subset sorted from them (not recorded which). This TCR was recovered from a young man who had mild COVID-19 (a few samples of this study predate the infection). Cell type and time point are not known. CDR3 coding DNA: TGCGCCAGCAGCTCCGACGTATCGAACCCCTACGAGCAGTACTTC. This sequence encodes CASSSDVSNPYEQYF.